These 17 T cell receptor beta chains originate from one sample sequenced in a study of cytomegalovirus exposure and HLA in healthy donors. This PCR relied on a set of 60 Vbeta primers and 13 Jbeta primers. Produced via immunoSEQ multiplex PCR; TCRdb's table is partial and in-frame only. Listed are 60,000 or so clones; roughly 2% falls within the top ten. The sequencing sample was made of PBMCs. Source of these receptors: a woman younger than 35 in good health and CMV-seronegative.

This chain joins TRBV5-1 and TRBJ2-1; TRBD1 aligns across 8 bases. The CDR3 is 17 residues long. Looked up from germline, CDR1 is SGHRS and CDR2 is YFSETQ. V dropped 3 bases and J dropped 1; count of bases not matched to a gene: 9. The CDR3 is CASSWTGTGGSYNEQFF. CDR3 coding DNA: TGCGCCAGCAGCTGGACCGGGACAGGTGGGTCCTACAATGAGCAGTTCTTC.

The chain has TRBV5-1 and TRBJ2-3; weak D call: TRBD1 (6 bases). This CDR3 has 15 amino acids. The germline gives CDR1 SGHRS, CDR2 YFSETQ. The germline V and J ends were trimmed by 4 bases and 3 bases, with 15 bases remaining between them. CDR3 in amino acids: CASSPRGRVTDTQYF. The CDR3, as DNA: TGCGCCAGCAGCCCCAGGGGTCGGGTAACAGATACGCAGTATTTT.

The V and J genes are TRBV5-1 and TRBJ1-2; no firm D call. Germline CDR1 SGHRS, CDR2 YFSETQ. Between the trimmed V and J ends, which lost 4 bases and 6 bases, there was a span of 10 bases. The length of the CDR3 is 12 residues. The CDR3 DNA sequence: TGCGCCAGCAGCACTGGCGGGGATGGCTACACCTTC. Translating gives CASSTGGDGYTF.

The chain has TRBV5-1 and TRBJ1-5; D is unresolved. Trimming took 0 bases from V and 6 from J, leaving 7 bases between them. There are 13 residues in the CDR3. Germline CDR1 SGHRS, CDR2 YFSETQ. CDR3 protein: CASSLDLGQPQHF. The CDR3 region has the DNA TGCGCCAGCAGCTTGGATCTAGGTCAGCCCCAGCATTTT.

Here the CDR3 reads CASSWTGNSPLHF. CDR3 coding DNA: TGTGCCAGCAGCTGGACGGGAAATTCACCCCTCCACTTT. The chain carries TRBV11-2 and TRBJ1-6; D is unresolved. CDR1 and CDR2 (germline): SGHAT, FQNNGV. V lost 4 bases and J lost 7, with 8 bases in between. This CDR3 region has 13 residues.

CDR3 in amino acids: CASSFVTQGEQFF. CDR3 bases: TGCGCCAGCAGCTTCGTTACACAGGGGGAGCAGTTCTTC. The J gene is TRBJ2-1, the V gene TRBV5-1, with TRBD1 identical over 7 bases. This CDR3 has 13 residues. V was clipped by 2 bases and J by 10 bases; unmatched bases: 6. The germline CDR1 and CDR2 sequences are SGHRS and YFSETQ.

This sequence joins TRBV7-2 and TRBJ1-5, with TRBD1 matching 7 bases. CDR1 and CDR2 (germline): SGHTA, FQGNSA. The CDR3 is 18 residues long. J was trimmed by 0 bases and V by 1 base; bases with no gene match: 9. The CDR3 DNA is TGTGCCAGCAGCTTAGAGGGACAGCCATTTTATAGCAATCAGCCCCAGCATTTT. Encoded protein: CASSLEGQPFYSNQPQHF.

The J gene is TRBJ1-1, the V gene TRBV19; D unresolved. The CDR3 runs to 15 residues. Trimming removed 0 bases from V and 4 bases from J, with 12 bases in between. Looked up from germline, CDR1 is LNHDA and CDR2 is SQIVND (reference sequence). The CDR3 sequence is CASSIDGEAGTEAFF. CDR3 nucleotides: TGTGCCAGTAGTATAGACGGGGAGGCGGGCACTGAAGCTTTCTTT.

The V and J genes are TRBV11-3 and TRBJ1-1; D perhaps matches TRBD1 (5 bases). Trimming cost V 3 bases and J 5 bases, with 10 bases left between them. Per germline, CDR1 SGHNT and CDR2 YENEEA. This CDR3 is built from 13 residues. Written as DNA, the CDR3 is TGTGCCAGCAGCTTGCGGGGGAGAACTGAAGCTTTCTTT. It encodes CASSLRGRTEAFF. The variable domain in full, with the rest retrieved from reference TRBV11-3 and TRBJ1-1, is EAGVVQSPRYKIIEKKQPVAFWCNPISGHNTLYWYLQNLGQGPELLIRYENEEAVDDSQLPKDRFSAERLKGVDSTLKIQPAELGDSAVYLCASSLRGRTEAFFGQGTRLTVV.

The CDR3 nucleotides read TGCGCCAGCAGCCCGGGGACCCCAGGGGCCCAGTACTTC. Its translation: CASSPGTPGAQYF. The chain links TRBV5-1 to TRBJ2-5, with D perhaps TRBD1 (6 bases). The length of the CDR3 is 13 residues. Trimming stripped 4 bases from V and 9 bases from J, with 16 bases between. The germline V gene has CDR1 SGHRS and CDR2 YFSETQ.

The chain recombines TRBV7-9 with TRBJ2-7; D is unclear. The length of the CDR3 is 13 residues. Germline V gene data show CDR1 as SEHNR and CDR2 as FQNEAQ (reference sequence). Between the trimmed V and J ends, which lost 3 bases and 3 bases, there was a span of 9 bases. For the CDR3, the DNA is TGTGCCAGCAGCTTCGGCGGCCGCTACGAGCAGTACTTC. Encoded protein: CASSFGGRYEQYF.

This chain links TRBV4-2 with TRBJ1-2, with 7 bases fitting TRBD1. Unmatched junction bases numbered 5, after V lost 0 bases and J lost 4 bases. Per germline, CDR1 LGHNA and CDR2 YNFKEQ. The CDR3 runs 15 residues. The CDR3 protein is CASSQDRGTAYGYTF. Here the CDR3 DNA reads TGTGCCAGCAGCCAAGATCGCGGGACAGCCTATGGCTACACCTTC.

The chain links TRBV5-1 to TRBJ2-1, with 9 bases matching TRBD2. The CDR3 covers 15 residues. V was pared by 0 bases and J by 8 bases, with 6 bases of the junction left unmatched. Germline-derived CDR1 and CDR2 are SGHRS and YFSETQ. Here the CDR3 reads CASSLEVSGGYEQFF. CDR3 bases: TGCGCCAGCAGCTTGGAAGTTAGCGGGGGTTATGAGCAGTTCTTC.

This sequence joins TRBV19 and TRBJ2-7, with D tentatively TRBD1 (5 bases). Looked up from germline, CDR1 is LNHDA and CDR2 is SQIVND (reference sequence). The V gene lost 7 bases and the J gene lost 2 bases, with 18 bases spanning the gap. The CDR3 has 15 residues. The CDR3 sequence: CASKETAGNAYEQYF. The DNA of the CDR3 is TGTGCCAGTAAAGAAACGGCAGGGAACGCCTACGAGCAGTACTTC.

V is TRBV18 and J is TRBJ1-2, with 9 bases aligning to TRBD1. CDR3 size: 12 residues. Trimming took 6 bases from V and 6 from J; bases not matched to a gene: 2. Germline CDR1 is KGHSH and CDR2 is LQKENI. For the CDR3, the DNA is TGTGCCAGCTCCCGGGACAGGGATGGCTACACCTTC. This gives the protein CASSRDRDGYTF.

J is TRBJ1-2 and V is TRBV6-6, with TRBD1 identical over 7 bases. Per the germline V gene, CDR1 is MNHNY and CDR2 is SVGAGI (reference sequence). Unmatched junction bases numbered 12, after V lost 7 bases and J lost 7 bases. The CDR3 runs 14 residues. CDR3 bases: TGTGCCAGCAATAAGCAGGAGACAGGGTCTGGCTACACCTTC. Translation gives CASNKQETGSGYTF.

The genes are TRBV5-6 and TRBJ2-5; a weak D match, TRBD1 (6 bases). The CDR3 spans 14 residues. Trimming removed 2 bases at V and 2 bases at J, with 10 bases between. Germline V lookup: CDR1 SGHDT, CDR2 YYEEEE. The CDR3 sequence is CASSFRQGQETQYF. The CDR3 DNA reads as TGTGCCAGCAGCTTTCGGCAGGGGCAAGAGACCCAGTACTTC.